The rows below give T cell receptor beta chains drawn from one sample of a study of blood T cells in healthy people across ages. From the 5' RACE reads, TCRdb called clonotypes with MiXCR, one entry per CDR3 protein. The table has 850,000 to 1,000,000 distinct CDR3 sequences, 40% to 60% seen once. The specimen was blood. These receptors were collected from a young man in good health. CDR3s include the opening cysteine and the closing phenylalanine or tryptophan. D genes are given only for firm matches. Not all rows give a size; the values are once, few, many and, for expanded clones, a class.

v_gene	abundance	j_gene	d_gene	CDR3nt	CDR3aa
TRBV7-2	few	TRBJ2-7	TRBD2	TGTGCCAGCAGCCCGTGGACTAGTAGCTCCTACGAGCAGTACTTC	CASSPWTSSSYEQYF
TRBV20-1	NA	TRBJ1-2	NA	TGCAGTGCCACAGTGATTCGCTTTGGGGGCTACACCTTC	CSATVIRFGGYTF
TRBV7-6	NA	TRBJ2-4	NA	TGTGCTAGCAGCCGGGACACCAAAAACATTCAGTACTTC	CASSRDTKNIQYF
TRBV18	NA	TRBJ2-2	NA	TGTGCCAGCTCACCAAAAGCGGCGAACACCGGGGAGCTGTTTTTT	CASSPKAANTGELFF
TRBV2	NA	TRBJ2-5	TRBD2	TGTGCCAGCAGTGAGATGGCTAGCGGACAAGAGACCCAGTACTTC	CASSEMASGQETQYF
TRBV2	NA	TRBJ2-7	TRBD1	TGTGCCAGCGGGACAGAAGCCTACGAGCAGTACTTC	CASGTEAYEQYF
TRBV25-1	few	TRBJ2-7	NA	TGTGCCAGCAGTGACGGAGGGGGGGCAGACTCCTACGAGCAGTACTTC	CASSDGGGADSYEQYF
TRBV6-2/TRBV6-3	NA	TRBJ2-7	TRBD2	TGTGCCAGCATAAGCGGGAGCTCCCACGAGCAGTACTTC	CASISGSSHEQYF
TRBV4-3	NA	TRBJ1-4	NA	TGCGCCAGCAGCCAAGATGGCAGCGTTGCAACTAATGAAAAACTGTTTTTT	CASSQDGSVATNEKLFF
TRBV28	few	TRBJ1-2	NA	TGTGCCATAAGGGGAATTTACGTGGGCAGAGCCTATGGCTACACCTTC	CAIRGIYVGRAYGYTF
TRBV7-2	many	TRBJ2-3	TRBD2	TGTGCCAGCAGCTTAACTCTAGCGGGGGGTCATACGCAGTATTTT	CASSLTLAGGHTQYF
TRBV7-8	NA	TRBJ2-7	TRBD1	TGTGCCAGCAGCTTAGTGGGGACAGGGGGCTACGAGCAGTACTTC	CASSLVGTGGYEQYF
TRBV29-1	NA	TRBJ1-1	NA	TGCAGCGTGGGGAGGGACACGAGGACCACTGAAGCTTTCTTT	CSVGRDTRTTEAFF
TRBV27	NA	TRBJ1-1	TRBD1	TGTGCCAGCAGTCCCGCGGGGACAGGGGGCCAAGCTTTCTTT	CASSPAGTGGQAFF
TRBV4-3	NA	TRBJ2-1	NA	TGCGCCAGCAGCCAAGACCAGGGGGGGTACAATGAGCAGTTCTTC	CASSQDQGGYNEQFF
TRBV6-2/TRBV6-3	NA	TRBJ2-1	NA	TGTGCCAGCAGTTACTCGTCTTACACTGAGCAGTTCTTC	CASSYSSYTEQFF
TRBV5-1	NA	TRBJ2-3	NA	TGCGCCAGCAGCTTAACAGGGTCCATGGGAGATACGCAGTATTTT	CASSLTGSMGDTQYF
TRBV9	few	TRBJ2-1	NA	TGTGCCAGCAGCGTAGAGGGTCAGGGCTCCTACAATGAGCAGTTCTTC	CASSVEGQGSYNEQFF
TRBV20-1	NA	TRBJ2-7	TRBD2	TGCAGTGCTAATCTAGCGGAATCCTACGAGCAGTACTTC	CSANLAESYEQYF
TRBV14	NA	TRBJ2-6	NA	TGTGCCAGCCGGATTTCTGGGGCCAACGTCCTGACTTTC	CASRISGANVLTF
TRBV6-5	NA	TRBJ1-2	NA	TGTGCCAGCGCTCAGTTGGCAGTGGCCAGCGTGGGCTACACCTTC	CASAQLAVASVGYTF
TRBV20-1	NA	TRBJ1-1	NA	TGCAGTGCTAGACCCCGGGGGGGAGGGAAGAACACTGAAGCTTTCTTT	CSARPRGGGKNTEAFF